This passage covers 17 T cell receptor beta chains from one sample sequenced in a study of brain T cells in children with intractable seizures (dated by TCRdb to 2020 to 2023). Library preparation was by the immunoSEQ multiplex PCR assay. What TCRdb holds here is the immuneACCESS table cut down to in-frame rearrangements. Part of the clones is not present; checked against another copy, under half of the missing clones reflect an unresolved V gene, and the others are unexplained. The table for this sample lists 300,000 to 400,000 clones; over 90% of them were counted only once. Of the sample, around 6% falls within the top ten clones. The time point tag for this specimen amounts to: blood from clinic visit 5 months post-surgery; TSC patient then seizure free. The sample consisted of peripheral blood, taken roughly 5 months after surgery. The receptors were sampled from a boy less than two years old with tuberous sclerosis and intractable seizures.

The chain recombines TRBV27 with TRBJ1-2; D perhaps matches TRBD1 (5 bases). Trimming left V 6 bases short and J 2 bases short, with 7 bases between. Germline CDR1 MNHEY, CDR2 SMNVEV (reference sequence). The CDR3 sequence is 12 residues long. The CDR3 DNA follows: TGTGCCAGCAGGGGGCTAAACTATGGCTACACCTTC. It is translated as CASRGLNYGYTF.

The genes are TRBV6-5 and TRBJ1-1; 7 bases line up with TRBD1. The germline CDR1 and CDR2 sequences are MNHEY and SVGAGI. Trimming removed 6 bases from V and 4 bases from J; junction bases left unmatched: 11. The CDR3 is 15 residues long. Here the CDR3 DNA reads TGTGCCAGCAGACTGAGCGCCGACAGGGTCACTGAAGCTTTCTTT. Protein sequence: CASRLSADRVTEAFF.

This chain joins TRBV15 and TRBJ1-2; D is unresolved. V was shortened by 0 bases and J by 1 base, with 15 bases between the two germline ends. This CDR3 has 17 residues. Germline CDR1 reads LNHNV; CDR2 reads YYDKDF (reference sequence). The CDR3 bases are TGTGCCACCAGCAGAGATCTCGGTCAGAATATTAACTATGGCTACACCTTC. Translated, it gives CATSRDLGQNINYGYTF.

This clone was detected a few times. The chain joins TRBV12-3 or TRBV12-4 to TRBJ1-3; unclear D gene. The length of the CDR3 is 11 residues. Trimming removed 4 bases at V and 11 bases at J, with 9 bases between. CDR3 coding DNA: TGTGCCAGCAGTTCCTCTCCCTCCATATATTTT. Amino acids: CASSSSPSIYF.

Turning to this clone: Sequence at one end of the junction differs from germline and may be a read error. This chain links TRBV2 with TRBJ2-5; 7 nucleotides match TRBD1. This CDR3 has 15 amino acids. Germline V lookup: CDR1 SNHLY, CDR2 FYNNEI. The CDR3 nucleotides are TGTGCCAGCAGGGAAGCGACAGGGAGAGGGGAGACCCAGTACTTC. It is translated as CASREATGRGETQYF.

The chain carries TRBV6-6 and TRBJ2-7; D is uncertain. Trimming removed 6 bases at V and 4 bases at J, with 7 bases between. This CDR3 contains 11 residues. In germline, CDR1 is MNHNY, CDR2 SVGAGI (reference sequence). For the CDR3, the DNA is TGTGCCAGCAGAGCAGATTACGAGCAGTACTTC. Amino acid sequence: CASRADYEQYF.

V and J are TRBV6-6 and TRBJ1-1; a weak D match, TRBD1 (6 bases). Germline V gene sequence: CDR1 MNHNY, CDR2 SVGAGI (reference sequence). Trimming cost V 5 bases and J 11 bases, with 15 bases left between them. The CDR3 is 12 amino acids. CDR3 protein: CASSPNRAWAFF. Written as DNA, the CDR3 is TGTGCCAGCAGTCCGAACAGGGCGTGGGCTTTCTTT.

The table lists this clone with a count of one. V gene TRBV9 combines with J gene TRBJ2-2; D assignment may be TRBD1 or TRBD2 (6 bases each). V was trimmed by 1 base and J by 8 bases, leaving 9 bases between them. Germline CDR1 reads SGDLS; CDR2 reads YYNGEE. CDR3 size: 13 residues. The CDR3 reads CASSVRGVGELFF. Here the CDR3 DNA reads TGTGCCAGCAGCGTAAGGGGGGTAGGGGAGCTGTTTTTT.

In the case of this clone: A read error may account for a junction end that differs from germline. The chain carries TRBV12-3 or TRBV12-4 and TRBJ1-1; 7 bases align to TRBD1. This CDR3 has 13 amino acids. CDR3 loop: CASSLAGGGEAFF. The CDR3 coding sequence is TGTGCCAGCAGCTTAGCAGGGGGAGGTGAAGCTTTCTTT.

The rearrangement joins TRBV6-5 to TRBJ1-6, with no clear D. V lost 5 bases and J lost 6, with 5 bases in between. The CDR3 runs to 12 residues. From germline, CDR1 is MNHEY and CDR2 SVGAGI. This CDR3 is CASSPLNSPLHF. CDR3 sequence (DNA): TGTGCCAGCAGTCCCCTTAATTCACCCCTCCACTTT.

This chain uses TRBV4-1 with TRBJ2-1, with 8 bases aligning to TRBD1. V trimming: 0 bases; J trimming: 5 bases; junction bases outside the gene matches: 6. CDR1 and CDR2 from the germline V gene are MGHRA and YSYEKL. This CDR3 has 16 amino acids. CDR3 in DNA: TGCGCCAGCAGCCAAGAGCAGGGGACAGGTGACAATGAGCAGTTCTTC. This encodes CASSQEQGTGDNEQFF.

The rearrangement joins TRBV2 to TRBJ2-7, with D tentatively TRBD1 (5 bases). The germline gives CDR1 SNHLY, CDR2 FYNNEI. V was clipped by 8 bases and J by 5 bases, with 10 bases between them. CDR3 length: 11 residues. The CDR3 DNA reads TGTGCCAGCGAAGAAGGGGACGAGCAGTACTTC. Its protein is CASEEGDEQYF.

V usage is TRBV27 and J usage is TRBJ2-5; D is unclear. This CDR3 comprises 14 residues. Germline CDR1 is MNHEY and CDR2 is SMNVEV (reference sequence). The V end lost 5 bases, the J end lost 3 bases, and 13 bases lay between the germline ends. This CDR3 is CASSHRRREETQYF. Here the CDR3 DNA reads TGTGCCAGCAGTCACCGTCGTAGGGAAGAGACCCAGTACTTC.

The chain links TRBV6-5 to TRBJ1-4; D might be TRBD1 (5 bases). This CDR3 contains 13 residues. Trimming took 6 bases from V and 5 from J, leaving 10 bases between them. The germline gives CDR1 MNHEY, CDR2 SVGAGI. This CDR3 is CASSPGTNEKLFF. CDR3 coding DNA: TGTGCCAGCAGCCCGGGGACGAATGAAAAACTGTTTTTT.

The chain recombines TRBV2 with TRBJ1-2; D remains ambiguous. Trimming left V 1 base short and J 7 bases short, with 7 bases between. Germline CDR1 reads SNHLY; CDR2 reads FYNNEI. CDR3 size: 12 residues. The CDR3 nucleotides read TGTGCCAGCAGTGAAGTTAACGGTGGCTACACCTTC. Protein sequence: CASSEVNGGYTF. The full variable domain, completed using reference TRBV2 and TRBJ1-2, is EPEVTQTPSHQVTQMGQEVILRCVPISNHLYFYWYRQILGQKVEFLVSFYNNEISEKSEIFDDQFSVERPDGSNFTLKIRSTKLEDSAMYFCASSEVNGGYTFGSGTRLTVV.

The chain employs TRBV30 and TRBJ2-7; no clear D. This CDR3 contains 11 residues. Trimming stripped 2 bases from V and 2 bases from J, with 4 bases between. Looked up from germline, CDR1 is GTSNPN and CDR2 is SVGIG (reference sequence). DNA of the CDR3: TGTGCCTGGAGTAGTCCCTACGAGCAGTACTTC. This sequence encodes CAWSSPYEQYF.

The chain is built from TRBV10-1 and TRBJ2-7; D not resolved. Germline CDR1 and CDR2: WNHNN and SYGVQD (reference sequence). Trimming stripped 0 bases from V and 7 bases from J, with 10 bases between. The length of the CDR3 is 13 residues. CDR3 bases: TGCGCCAGCAGTGAGTCGGCGTCCCGGGAGCAGTACTTC. The encoded protein is CASSESASREQYF.